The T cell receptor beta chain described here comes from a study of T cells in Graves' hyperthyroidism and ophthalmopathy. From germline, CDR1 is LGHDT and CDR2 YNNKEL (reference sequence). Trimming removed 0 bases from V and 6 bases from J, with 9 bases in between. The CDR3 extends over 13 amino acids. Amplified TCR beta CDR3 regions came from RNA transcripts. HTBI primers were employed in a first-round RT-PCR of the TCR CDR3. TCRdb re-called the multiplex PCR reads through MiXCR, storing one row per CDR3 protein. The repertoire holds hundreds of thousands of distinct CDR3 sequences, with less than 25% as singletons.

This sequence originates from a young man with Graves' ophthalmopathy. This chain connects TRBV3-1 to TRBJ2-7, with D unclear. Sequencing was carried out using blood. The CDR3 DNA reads TGTGCCAGCAGCCAAGAGAGCCCCCGCGAGCAGTACTTC. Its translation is CASSQESPREQYF.